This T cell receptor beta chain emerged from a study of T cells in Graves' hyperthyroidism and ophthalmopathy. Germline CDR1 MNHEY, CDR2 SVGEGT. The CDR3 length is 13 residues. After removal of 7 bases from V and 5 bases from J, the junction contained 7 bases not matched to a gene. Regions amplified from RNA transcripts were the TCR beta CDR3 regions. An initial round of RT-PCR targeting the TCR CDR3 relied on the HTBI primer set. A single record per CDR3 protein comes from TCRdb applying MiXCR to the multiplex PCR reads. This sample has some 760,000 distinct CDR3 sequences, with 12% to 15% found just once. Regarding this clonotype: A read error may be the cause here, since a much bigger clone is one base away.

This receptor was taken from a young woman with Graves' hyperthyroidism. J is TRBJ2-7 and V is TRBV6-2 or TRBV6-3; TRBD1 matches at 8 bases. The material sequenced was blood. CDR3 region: CASNEDRVHEQYF. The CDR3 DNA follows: TGTGCCAGCAATGAGGACAGGGTGCACGAGCAGTACTTC.